This entry lists 19 T cell receptor beta chains sequenced from one sample in a study of blood T cells in healthy people across ages. The authors ran a second PCR of 7 to 11 cycles using a sample-barcoded 5' primer and a J-beta primer mix. TCRdb recomputed calls from the 5' RACE reads with MiXCR, one row per CDR3 protein. The table records some 1.5 million distinct CDR3 sequences, under 30% of them present only once. Sequencing was performed on blood. The receptors shown here come from a woman aged 25 to 39 in good health.

This clonotype appeared once. V usage is TRBV7-9 and J usage is TRBJ2-7; D is ambiguous. The CDR3 consists of 15 residues. Germline values: CDR1 SEHNR, CDR2 FQNEAQ (reference sequence). Trimming took off 5 bases at V and 5 bases at J, with 19 bases between the two ends. For the CDR3, the DNA is TGTGCCAGCAGCCTCGGTGGGGTGTCGGTGGACGAGCAGTACTTC. Its protein product is CASSLGGVSVDEQYF.

The chain uses TRBV12-3 or TRBV12-4 and TRBJ2-3, with TRBD1 identical over 10 bases. This CDR3 region has 13 residues. V was clipped by 11 bases and J by 5 bases; unmatched bases: 7. CDR3 nucleotide sequence: TGTGCCCCCGGGACAGGGGAGGAAGATACGCAGTATTTT. This sequence encodes CAPGTGEEDTQYF.

The table lists this clonotype with a few counts. The chain employs TRBV5-1 and TRBJ1-6; no firm D call. The CDR3 sequence is 14 residues long. The V gene lost 7 bases and the J gene lost 10 bases, with 18 bases spanning the gap. CDR1 and CDR2 (germline): SGHRS, YFSETQ. The CDR3 DNA follows: TGCGCCAGCGGACCGGGGAACCCCCAATCACCCCTCCACTTT. It specifies CASGPGNPQSPLHF.

The sample holds a few counts of this clonotype. This chain uses TRBV6-5 with TRBJ1-1, with D perhaps TRBD1 (6 bases). This CDR3 region has 14 residues. Germline lookup yields CDR1 MNHEY and CDR2 SVGAGI. V dropped 0 bases and J dropped 7 bases, with 12 bases sitting between them. As DNA, the CDR3 is TGTGCCAGCAGTTACTCCCTACAGGGAAGTGAAGCTTTCTTT. Translation gives CASSYSLQGSEAFF.

J is TRBJ1-1 and V is TRBV6-5; 10 nucleotides agree with TRBD1. J was trimmed by 3 bases and V by 4 bases; bases with no gene match: 8. CDR3 length equals 16 residues. From germline, CDR1 is MNHEY and CDR2 SVGAGI. The CDR3 DNA is TGTGCCAGCAGTTCGACAGGGGGCTTTGTTGACACTGAAGCTTTCTTT. This codes for CASSSTGGFVDTEAFF.

At least ten counts were recorded for this clonotype. The chain combines TRBV20-1 with TRBJ2-7; TRBD1 matches 7 bases. V lost 5 bases to trimming and J lost 6 bases; unmatched junction nucleotides: 7. CDR3 size: 12 residues. Germline V lookup: CDR1 DFQATT, CDR2 SNEGSKA (reference sequence). In nucleotides, the CDR3 is TGCAGTGCTCAAACAGGGGAAGGCGAGCAGTACTTC. It translates to CSAQTGEGEQYF.

The chain employs TRBV11-3 and TRBJ2-1, with a weak D call TRBD1 (5 bases). The CDR3 is 15 amino acids. The ends were cut back, 5 bases at V and 9 bases at J, with 20 bases in the middle. CDR1 is SGHNT, CDR2 YENEEA, per germline. The CDR3 sequence is CASSVGRTMVGEQFF. The CDR3 DNA sequence: TGTGCCAGCAGCGTCGGAAGGACAATGGTCGGTGAGCAGTTCTTC.

This clonotype was detected a few times. The genes are TRBV4-3 and TRBJ2-7, with D possibly called TRBD1 or TRBD2 (6 bases each). The CDR3 contains 17 residues. V lost 0 bases, J lost 2 bases, and 17 bases lay in between. The germline V gene encodes CDR1 LGHNA and CDR2 YSLEER. The CDR3 region has the DNA TGCGCCAGCAGCCAAGATTGGGAGGCAGGGGCCCCCTACGAGCAGTACTTC. Translation gives CASSQDWEAGAPYEQYF.

Turning to this clonotype: One junction end disagrees with the germline gene, perhaps due to a read error. V usage is TRBV3-1 and J usage is TRBJ2-5, with a tentative D call TRBD1 (6 bases). CDR1 is LGHDT, CDR2 YNNKEL, per germline (reference sequence). This CDR3 spans 16 amino acids. The CDR3 nucleotides are TGTGCCAGCAGCCGCCTGACAACAGGGAATGGAGAGACCCGGTACTTC. Protein sequence: CASSRLTTGNGETRYF.

The chain has TRBV5-6 and TRBJ2-1; the match to TRBD2 covers 10 bases. Germline V gene data show CDR1 as SGHDT and CDR2 as YYEEEE. Germline trimming cut 0 bases from V and 5 bases from J; bases unmatched to any gene: 11. The CDR3 extends over 18 amino acids. The DNA for the CDR3 is TGTGCCAGCAGCTTGGTGAGCGGGGGGGCCGGGCTAGACAATGAGCAGTTCTTC. Amino acid sequence: CASSLVSGGAGLDNEQFF.

CDR3 in amino acids: CASSQGVGRAGQPQHF. Written as DNA, the CDR3 is TGTGCCAGCAGCCAAGGAGTCGGCAGGGCGGGCCAGCCCCAGCATTTT. The chain joins TRBV3-1 to TRBJ1-5; TRBD1 might be the D (5 bases). The germline V gene has CDR1 LGHDT and CDR2 YNNKEL (reference sequence). The V end was cut by 1 base, the J end by 7 bases, with 17 bases between. This CDR3 contains 16 residues.

The chain is built from TRBV20-1 and TRBJ1-2; TRBD1 matches 8 bases. The CDR3 is 14 residues long. Unmatched junction bases numbered 9, after V lost 6 bases and J lost 3 bases. Per the germline V gene, CDR1 is DFQATT and CDR2 is SNEGSKA (reference sequence). The CDR3 nucleotides are TGCAGTGCGACGTCAGGGGGCTACGACTATGGCTACACCTTC. It yields the protein CSATSGGYDYGYTF.

This CDR3 is CASSQETYSYEQYF. CDR3 sequence (DNA): TGTGCCAGCAGCCAAGAGACTTACTCCTACGAGCAGTACTTC. The chain is built from TRBV14 and TRBJ2-7; D unresolved. This CDR3 comprises 14 residues. V dropped 0 bases and J dropped 0 bases, with 6 bases sitting between them. Germline V gene sequence: CDR1 SGHDN, CDR2 FVKESK. The variable domain in full, completed from reference TRBV14 and TRBJ2-7, reads EAGVTQFPSHSVIEKGQTVTLRCDPISGHDNLYWYRRVMGKEIKFLLHFVKESKQDESGMPNNRFLAERTGGTYSTLKVQPAELEDSGVYFCASSQETYSYEQYFGPGTRLTVT.

This clonotype was seen only once. The chain uses TRBV6-6 and TRBJ1-2; D call uncertain. The germline V and J ends were trimmed by 5 bases and 8 bases, with 15 bases remaining between them. The CDR3 spans 13 residues. The V gene's germline CDR1 is MNHNY and CDR2 SVGAGI (reference sequence). In nucleotides, the CDR3 is TGTGCCAGCAGTCGGCAGGCTATCTACGGCTACACCTTC. Protein product: CASSRQAIYGYTF.

This clonotype showed up just a few times. The CDR3 protein is CASRDPQLETQYF. CDR3 sequence (DNA): TGTGCCAGCCGGGACCCGCAATTAGAGACCCAGTACTTC. The chain couples TRBV2 to TRBJ2-5, with D perhaps given as TRBD1 or TRBD2 (5 bases each). CDR3 length equals 13 residues. Germline V gene lookup returns CDR1 SNHLY and CDR2 FYNNEI. Deletions cut 8 bases from V and 4 bases from J, with 14 bases between.

This clonotype was observed a few times. The chain is built from TRBV4-1 and TRBJ2-3, with 14 bases matching TRBD2. Germline assignment: CDR1 MGHRA and CDR2 YSYEKL. The CDR3 has 20 amino acids. Unmatched junction bases numbered 11, after V lost 1 base and J lost 2 bases. CDR3 loop: CASSQVPGLAGVHNTDTQYF. CDR3 nucleotide sequence: TGCGCCAGCAGCCAAGTACCGGGACTAGCGGGGGTCCACAACACAGATACGCAGTATTTT.

This clonotype was detected many times. The chain links TRBV5-1 to TRBJ1-5; D is unclear. The V gene's germline CDR1 is SGHRS and CDR2 YFSETQ. The CDR3 sequence is 15 residues long. Trimming took 0 bases from V and 0 from J, leaving 7 bases between them. The CDR3 DNA is TGCGCCAGCAGCTTGGCCGGGAATAGCAATCAGCCCCAGCATTTT. Translated: CASSLAGNSNQPQHF.

This clonotype came up a few times. The V call is TRBV28, the J call TRBJ1-5; D remains ambiguous. Trimming pared 3 bases from V and 4 bases from J, leaving 7 bases between. The V gene's germline CDR1 is MDHEN and CDR2 SYDVKM. The CDR3 length is 13 residues. The CDR3 spells CASSLGWNQPQHF. The DNA for the CDR3 is TGTGCCAGCAGTTTGGGGTGGAATCAGCCCCAGCATTTT.

In its sample, this clonotype was seen many times. The V and J genes are TRBV10-3 and TRBJ2-5, with D hard to call. In germline, CDR1 is ENHRY, CDR2 SYGVKD. The CDR3 totals 12 residues. V lost 2 bases and J lost 3, with 4 bases in between. CDR3: CAISEQEETQYF. In nucleotides, the CDR3 is TGTGCCATCAGTGAGCAGGAAGAGACCCAGTACTTC.